The next 28 T cell receptor beta chains were all read from a single sample in a study of HIV-infected patients and healthy controls (dated by TCRdb to about 2014). Receptor amplification or capture employed 5' RACE. The sequencer listed for this sample is Illumina MiSeq. TCRdb cleaned the public reads at Q25 with fastp, built clones with MiXCR and kept in-frame beta chains. CDR3 protein sequences are deduplicated, and each keeps its most common genes and DNA. The sample table contains 70,000 or so distinct CDR3 sequences; only one count was recorded for 16% of them. The top ten clones comprise approximately 5% of the sample. Sequenced sample: CD4+ T cells from blood. These receptors all come from a human donor in good health.

This clonotype was detected many times. The chain couples TRBV29-1 to TRBJ2-2; D is ambiguous. The V gene lost 7 bases and the J gene lost 0 bases, with 9 bases spanning the gap. CDR3 length: 13 residues. The germline CDR1 and CDR2 sequences are SQVTM and ANQGSEA. The CDR3 region has the DNA TGCAGCGCCCAACAAACGAACACCGGGGAGCTGTTTTTT. Its translation is CSAQQTNTGELFF.

This rearrangement joins TRBV18 to TRBJ2-2; 7 bases match TRBD1. The CDR3 contains 15 residues. CDR1 is KGHSH, CDR2 LQKENI, per germline. V was clipped by 5 bases and J by 0 bases; unmatched bases: 3. In DNA, the CDR3 is TGTGCCAGCTCAGCAGGGGGAACGAACACCGGGGAGCTGTTTTTT. Its protein is CASSAGGTNTGELFF.

By sample share, this clonotype is medium-sized. The chain recombines TRBV14 with TRBJ2-4; tentatively, D is TRBD1 (6 bases). The CDR3 contains 16 residues. Trimming shortened V by 0 bases and J by 1 base, and 10 bases separated the two germline ends. Germline values: CDR1 SGHDN, CDR2 FVKESK. CDR3 nucleotides: TGTGCCAGCAGCCAAGAAGTAGGGGGTGCCAAAAACATTCAGTACTTC. As protein: CASSQEVGGAKNIQYF. Drawing the rest from reference TRBV14 and TRBJ2-4, the complete variable domain is EAGVTQFPSHSVIEKGQTVTLRCDPISGHDNLYWYRRVMGKEIKFLLHFVKESKQDESGMPNNRFLAERTGGTYSTLKVQPAELEDSGVYFCASSQEVGGAKNIQYFGAGTRLSVL.

The sample holds a few counts of this clonotype. The V call is TRBV6-2 or TRBV6-3, the J call TRBJ1-5; D not resolved. The germline V gene encodes CDR1 MNHEY and CDR2 SVGEGT. CDR3 size: 11 residues. V was cut by 6 bases and J by 9 bases, with 9 bases left in between. CDR3 amino acids: CASSPPGPQHF. The CDR3 DNA reads as TGTGCCAGCAGCCCCCCGGGGCCCCAGCATTTT.

The rearrangement links TRBV5-5 to TRBJ2-5; D is tentatively TRBD1 or TRBD2 (5 bases each). The V gene lost 0 bases and the J gene lost 3 bases, with 6 bases spanning the gap. The CDR3 spans 13 residues. Germline lookup yields CDR1 SGHKS and CDR2 YYEKEE (reference sequence). CDR3 sequence (DNA): TGTGCCAGCAGCTTGGGGGGGAAAGAGACCCAGTACTTC. It codes for CASSLGGKETQYF.

The chain carries TRBV30 and TRBJ2-4; weak D call: TRBD1 (5 bases). From germline, CDR1 is GTSNPN and CDR2 SVGIG (reference sequence). The CDR3 totals 15 residues. V shed 0 bases and J shed 5 bases, with 14 bases lying between them. CDR3 region: CAWSVMGRPENIQYF. The CDR3 DNA reads TGTGCCTGGAGTGTAATGGGGCGACCTGAAAACATTCAGTACTTC.

A few counts support this clonotype. The chain joins TRBV3-1 to TRBJ2-1, with 13 positions matching TRBD2. The CDR3 totals 17 residues. With V trimmed by 6 bases and J by 0 bases, 5 bases remained unmatched. Germline loops: CDR1 LGHDT, CDR2 YNNKEL (reference sequence). In DNA form, the CDR3 reads TGTGCCAGCAGACGACTAGCGGGAGGAACCTCCTACAATGAGCAGTTCTTC. Residues: CASRRLAGGTSYNEQFF.

V gene TRBV11-3 combines with J gene TRBJ2-4; D is ambiguous. Germline loops: CDR1 SGHNT, CDR2 YENEEA. This CDR3 is 12 amino acids long. Trimming took 2 bases from V and 6 from J, leaving 5 bases between them. This chain's CDR3 is CASSLTGNIQYF. As DNA, the CDR3 is TGTGCCAGCAGCTTAACCGGAAACATTCAGTACTTC.

This rearrangement joins TRBV7-6 to TRBJ2-3; 11 positions match TRBD2. CDR3 length equals 16 residues. After removal of 2 bases from V and 3 bases from J, the junction contained 4 bases not matched to a gene. Germline assignment: CDR1 SGHVS and CDR2 FNYEAQ. CDR3 DNA: TGTGCCAGCAGCTTAAACGTAGCGGGAGGGACAGATACGCAGTATTTT. Protein sequence: CASSLNVAGGTDTQYF. Using reference TRBV7-6 and TRBJ2-3 for the parts outside the CDR3, the full variable domain is GAGVSQSPRYKVTKRGQDVALRCDPISGHVSLYWYRQALGQGPEFLTYFNYEAQQDKSGLPNDRFSAERPEGSISTLTIQRTEQRDSAMYRCASSLNVAGGTDTQYFGPGTRLTVL.

This clonotype was recorded at least ten times. J is TRBJ2-5 and V is TRBV5-1, with D possibly being TRBD2 (5 bases). Germline-derived CDR1 and CDR2 are SGHRS and YFSETQ. V lost 5 bases and J 2 bases, leaving 16 bases between the germline ends. CDR3 size: 15 residues. The CDR3 DNA reads as TGCGCCAGCAGGCATAGGGAGAGGGTTCAAGAGACCCAGTACTTC. Its translation: CASRHRERVQETQYF.

This clonotype was seen more than once but under ten times. The CDR3 DNA is TGTGCCAGCAGCTTATCCTTGCGCTCCTACGAGCAGTACTTC. Translated: CASSLSLRSYEQYF. The gene calls are TRBV7-2 and TRBJ2-7; no reliable D call. CDR3 length: 14 amino acids. Per germline, CDR1 SGHTA and CDR2 FQGNSA. V lost 2 bases, J lost 0 bases, and 8 bases lay in between.

Ten or more counts support this clonotype. The chain is built from TRBV14 and TRBJ2-1, with 8 nucleotides matching TRBD1. Per the germline V gene, CDR1 is SGHDN and CDR2 is FVKESK. The V and J ends lost 4 bases and 7 bases, in that order; junction bases with no gene match: 15. The CDR3 sequence is 17 residues long. CDR3 in DNA: TGTGCCAGCAGCCCTCCCCCGGCAGGGGGCAGTGTAAATGAGCAGTTCTTC. Translating gives CASSPPPAGGSVNEQFF.

This clonotype was counted only a few times. This chain uses TRBV20-1 with TRBJ1-5; TRBD1 is a possible D gene (6 bases). The CDR3 is made up of 13 amino acids. V shed 6 bases and J shed 3 bases, with 12 bases lying between them. CDR1 is DFQATT, CDR2 SNEGSKA, per germline (reference sequence). In nucleotides, the CDR3 is TGCAGTGCCTCCGGACAGCTCAATCAGCCCCAGCATTTT. As protein: CSASGQLNQPQHF.

The chain has TRBV18 and TRBJ2-2; D is unclear. V lost 6 bases and J 0 bases, leaving 8 bases between the germline ends. The CDR3 is made up of 14 amino acids. CDR1 is KGHSH, CDR2 LQKENI, per germline. In DNA, the CDR3 is TGTGCCAGCTCGAGTCGGACGAACACCGGGGAGCTGTTTTTT. This encodes CASSSRTNTGELFF.

This clonotype occurred a few times. This rearrangement joins TRBV29-1 to TRBJ2-1; D call uncertain. The germline V and J ends were trimmed by 7 bases and 2 bases, with 12 bases remaining between them. Per the germline V gene, CDR1 is SQVTM and CDR2 is ANQGSEA. CDR3 length: 13 amino acids. The CDR3 DNA reads as TGCAGCGAGAGTAAAAACACCTACAATGAGCAGTTCTTC. Protein product: CSESKNTYNEQFF.

The CDR3 DNA sequence: TGTGCCAGCAGCTTGACTAGCGGGGCTTACAATGAGCAGTTCTTC. Translated: CASSLTSGAYNEQFF. This chain uses TRBV7-9 with TRBJ2-1; 11 bases align to TRBD2. The CDR3 spans 15 residues. V was pared by 3 bases and J by 4 bases, with 2 bases of the junction left unmatched. Looked up from germline, CDR1 is SEHNR and CDR2 is FQNEAQ (reference sequence).

On this clonotype: A read error is likely, as this CDR3 ends without the conserved phenylalanine or tryptophan. No DNA is shown, since the ends of the CDR3 on it are uncertain; the CDR3 is the one TCRdb lists. The chain links TRBV23-1 to TRBJ2-4; the DNA was not compared with TRBD1, the D call given in the table. TRBV23-1 is noted as an ORF with a role that remains uncertain. Termini included, the CDR3 measures 12 amino acids. The CDR3 sequence: CASSPRAPPRGV.

The chain couples TRBV4-2 to TRBJ2-1, with 9 bases that match TRBD2. The CDR3 extends over 13 amino acids. CDR1 LGHNA and CDR2 YNFKEQ come from the germline V gene. Germline trimming cut 2 bases from V and 10 bases from J; bases unmatched to any gene: 3. CDR3 region: CASSQRGLAEQFF. In DNA, the CDR3 is TGTGCCAGCAGCCAACGAGGACTAGCGGAGCAGTTCTTC.

There are a few counts of this clonotype. This chain uses TRBV7-2 with TRBJ2-7; no reliable D call. The germline V gene encodes CDR1 SGHTA and CDR2 FQGNSA. This CDR3 region has 12 residues. V was clipped by 1 base and J by 2 bases, with 3 bases between them. Written as DNA, the CDR3 is TGTGCCAGCAGCTTAGTAGCCTACGAGCAGTACTTC. Residues: CASSLVAYEQYF.

This chain uses TRBV6-2 or TRBV6-3 with TRBJ1-1; no clear D. Germline V gene data show CDR1 as MNHEY and CDR2 as SVGEGT. V lost 5 bases and J 7 bases, leaving 11 bases between the germline ends. This CDR3 has 12 residues. This CDR3 reads CASSDTPREAFF. CDR3 DNA: TGTGCCAGCAGTGACACGCCTCGTGAAGCTTTCTTT.

About this clonotype: At one boundary the junction diverges from the germline segment, which might be a read error. V usage is TRBV7-2 and J usage is TRBJ2-7; 7 bases are shared with TRBD1. CDR3 length: 14 amino acids. Germline-derived CDR1 and CDR2 are SGHTA and FQGNSA. CDR3 in DNA: TGTGCCAGCAGTTTAGGGGGCGCGCCCTACGAGCAGTACTTC. Its translation is CASSLGGAPYEQYF. The full variable domain, its missing parts supplied by reference TRBV7-2 and TRBJ2-7, is GAGVSQSPSNKVTEKGKDVELRCDPISGHTALYWYRQSLGQGLEFLIYFQGNSAPDKSGLPSDRFSAERTGGSVSTLTIQRTQQEDSAVYLCASSLGGAPYEQYFGPGTRLTVT.

The chain combines TRBV7-6 with TRBJ2-7, with a tentative D call TRBD1 (5 bases). CDR3 size: 13 residues. Germline values: CDR1 SGHVS, CDR2 FNYEAQ. V was pared by 4 bases and J by 7 bases, with 14 bases between. CDR3 bases: TGTGCCAGCAGCTGGAATGACCCAGGGGAGCAGTACTTC. Its protein product is CASSWNDPGEQYF.

This clonotype was observed a handful of times. The chain joins TRBV10-3 to TRBJ1-5; D is uncertain. Per germline, CDR1 ENHRY and CDR2 SYGVKD. Trimming removed 0 bases at V and 6 bases at J, with 3 bases between. There are 12 residues in the CDR3. The DNA of the CDR3 is TGTGCCATCAGTGAGTCACCTCAGCCCCAGCATTTT. This codes for CAISESPQPQHF.

This clonotype came up many times. The gene calls are TRBV7-2 and TRBJ1-3, with D maybe TRBD1 (5 bases). This CDR3 has 16 residues. Germline V lookup: CDR1 SGHTA, CDR2 FQGNSA. The V end was cut by 3 bases, the J end by 0 bases, with 12 bases between. CDR3 bases: TGTGCCAGCAGCTTCCAAAAGGGGATCTCTGGAAACACCATATATTTT. The encoded protein is CASSFQKGISGNTIYF.

This clonotype was found a few times. The rearrangement joins TRBV20-1 to TRBJ2-2; TRBD2 agrees at 10 bases. V was pared by 3 bases and J by 2 bases, with 15 bases of the junction left unmatched. From germline, CDR1 is DFQATT and CDR2 SNEGSKA (reference sequence). The CDR3 loop spans 19 amino acids. The CDR3 DNA sequence: TGCAGTGCTAGGGTTGGGACCGGGACTAGCGCGCCAAACACCGGGGAGCTGTTTTTT. The encoded protein is CSARVGTGTSAPNTGELFF.

This clonotype showed up just a few times. Its ends do not fully match the called genes, so a read error is possible. This chain joins TRBV29-1 and TRBJ1-2; TRBD1 aligns across 7 bases. Germline V gene sequence: CDR1 SQVTM, CDR2 ANQGSEA. The CDR3 consists of 11 residues. CDR3: CSVDQGDYEAF. Here the CDR3 DNA reads TGCAGCGTTGACCAGGGGGATTATGAAGCCTTC.

Ten or more counts support this clonotype. The genes are TRBV6-6 and TRBJ2-5; unclear D gene. The germline V and J ends were trimmed by 5 bases and 5 bases, with 12 bases remaining between them. This CDR3 is built from 13 residues. From germline, CDR1 is MNHNY and CDR2 SVGAGI (reference sequence). The CDR3 spells CASSIKDLETQYF. CDR3 bases: TGTGCCAGCAGTATAAAGGACCTTGAGACCCAGTACTTC.

This clonotype was counted ten times or more. The genes are TRBV12-3 or TRBV12-4 and TRBJ1-3, with a weak D call TRBD1 (5 bases). V gave up 5 bases and J gave up 2 bases, with 10 bases separating them. The length of the CDR3 is 14 residues. The CDR3: CASSPGRTGNTIYF. The CDR3, as DNA: TGTGCCAGCAGTCCGGGACGAACTGGAAACACCATATATTTT.